Detailed here is one T cell receptor (beta chain). This entry belongs to a study of shared clonotypes between healthy human individuals. Clones were sequenced by immunoSEQ multiplex PCR, and TCRdb holds only the in-frame ones, with some missing. The data contain about 1 million clones, about 75% of them singletons. V shed 0 bases, J shed 5 bases, and the junction held 10 bases outside the gene matches. Germline lookup yields CDR1 SGDLS and CDR2 YYNGEE. The length of the CDR3 is 16 residues. This rearrangement joins TRBV9 to TRBJ1-2; the match to TRBD1 covers 7 bases. This sequence originates from a man aged 18 to 29 in good health. The sample comprised memory CD4+ T cells sorted from blood. As to subset: CD45RA-negative fraction. CDR3 loop: CASSVDWTGPTYGYTF. CDR3 sequence (DNA): TGTGCCAGCAGCGTAGACTGGACAGGACCTACTTATGGCTACACCTTC.